In its sample, the clone carrying this TCR beta chain was seen a few times. Trimming stripped 4 bases from V and 3 bases from J, with 13 bases between. Per the germline V gene, CDR1 is SGHDN and CDR2 is FVKESK. The CDR3 has 15 amino acids. These data belong to a study of beta chain features in type 1 diabetes. Expressed TCRB transcripts were sequenced after all isolated RNA was converted to cDNA. Generated by immunoSEQ multiplex PCR, the TCRdb table keeps only in-frame clones and is missing some. Among roughly 450,000 clones listed, approximately 10% were seen once. The TCR sequence derives from a woman aged 18-35 years in good health. Sequenced sample: naive CD4+ T cells from blood. This sequence joins TRBV14 and TRBJ1-3, with a weak D call TRBD1 (6 bases). The CDR3 region is CASSLDRLSGNTIYF. DNA for the CDR3: TGTGCCAGCAGCCTTGACAGGTTGAGTGGAAACACCATATATTTT. Together with reference TRBV14 and TRBJ1-3, the CDR3 gives the full variable domain: EAGVTQFPSHSVIEKGQTVTLRCDPISGHDNLYWYRRVMGKEIKFLLHFVKESKQDESGMPNNRFLAERTGGTYSTLKVQPAELEDSGVYFCASSLDRLSGNTIYFGEGSWLTVV.